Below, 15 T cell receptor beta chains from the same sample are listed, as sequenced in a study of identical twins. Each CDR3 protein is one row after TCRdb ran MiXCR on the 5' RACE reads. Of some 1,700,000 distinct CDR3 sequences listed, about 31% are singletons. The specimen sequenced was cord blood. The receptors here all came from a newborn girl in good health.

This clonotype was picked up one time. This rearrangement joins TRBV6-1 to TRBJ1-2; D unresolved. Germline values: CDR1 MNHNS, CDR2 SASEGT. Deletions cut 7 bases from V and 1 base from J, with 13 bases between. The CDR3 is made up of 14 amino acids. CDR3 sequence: CASTASRSNYGYTF. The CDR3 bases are TGTGCCAGCACGGCTTCTAGGAGTAACTATGGCTACACCTTC.

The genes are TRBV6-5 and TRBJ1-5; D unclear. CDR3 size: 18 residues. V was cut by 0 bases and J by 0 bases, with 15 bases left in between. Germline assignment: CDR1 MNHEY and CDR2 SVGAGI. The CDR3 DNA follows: TGTGCCAGCAGTTACTCGAAGGCCGGGATCTATAGCAATCAGCCCCAGCATTTT. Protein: CASSYSKAGIYSNQPQHF.

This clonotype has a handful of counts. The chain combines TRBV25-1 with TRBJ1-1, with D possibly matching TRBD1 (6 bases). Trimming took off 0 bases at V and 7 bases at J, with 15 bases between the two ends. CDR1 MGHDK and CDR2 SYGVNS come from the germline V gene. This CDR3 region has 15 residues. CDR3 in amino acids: CASSEYTRGGGEAFF. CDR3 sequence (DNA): TGTGCCAGCAGTGAATATACTCGGGGGGGCGGTGAAGCTTTCTTT.

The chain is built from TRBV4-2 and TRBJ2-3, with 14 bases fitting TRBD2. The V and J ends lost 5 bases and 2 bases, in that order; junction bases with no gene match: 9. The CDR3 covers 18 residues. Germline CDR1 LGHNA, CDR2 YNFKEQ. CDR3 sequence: CASSESRTSGRSTDTQYF. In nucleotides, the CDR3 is TGTGCCAGCAGCGAATCTAGGACTAGCGGGAGGTCCACAGATACGCAGTATTTT.

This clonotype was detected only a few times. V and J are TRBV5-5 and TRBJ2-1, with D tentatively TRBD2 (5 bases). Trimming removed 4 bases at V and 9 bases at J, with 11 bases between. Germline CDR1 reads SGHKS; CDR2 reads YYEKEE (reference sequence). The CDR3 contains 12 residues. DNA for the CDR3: TGTGCCAGCAGCCACATCCGGGGTGAGCAGTTCTTC. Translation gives CASSHIRGEQFF.

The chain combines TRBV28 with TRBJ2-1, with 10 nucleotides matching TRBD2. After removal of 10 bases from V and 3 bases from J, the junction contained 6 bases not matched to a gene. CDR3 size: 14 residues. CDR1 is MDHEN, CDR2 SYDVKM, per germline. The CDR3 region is CATLAGALYNEQFF. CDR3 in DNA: TGTGCCACCCTAGCGGGAGCTCTCTACAATGAGCAGTTCTTC.

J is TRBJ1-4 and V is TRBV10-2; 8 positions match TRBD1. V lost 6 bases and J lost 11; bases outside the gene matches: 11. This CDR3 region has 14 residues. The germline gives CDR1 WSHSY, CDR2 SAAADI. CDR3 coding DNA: TGCGCCAGCAGAGAACAAGGACAGGGAAGGAAACTGTTTTTT. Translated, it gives CASREQGQGRKLFF.

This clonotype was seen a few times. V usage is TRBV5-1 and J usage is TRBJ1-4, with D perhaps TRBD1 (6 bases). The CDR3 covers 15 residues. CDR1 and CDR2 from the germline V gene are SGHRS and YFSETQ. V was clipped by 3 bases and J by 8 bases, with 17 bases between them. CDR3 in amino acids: CASSSGGARGEKLFF. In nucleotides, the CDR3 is TGCGCCAGCAGCTCCGGAGGGGCGAGGGGGGAAAAACTGTTTTTT. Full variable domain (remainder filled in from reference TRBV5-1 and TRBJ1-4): KAGVTQTPRYLIKTRGQQVTLSCSPISGHRSVSWYQQTPGQGLQFLFEYFSETQRNKGNFPGRFSGRQFSNSRSEMNVSTLELGDSALYLCASSSGGARGEKLFFGSGTQLSVL.

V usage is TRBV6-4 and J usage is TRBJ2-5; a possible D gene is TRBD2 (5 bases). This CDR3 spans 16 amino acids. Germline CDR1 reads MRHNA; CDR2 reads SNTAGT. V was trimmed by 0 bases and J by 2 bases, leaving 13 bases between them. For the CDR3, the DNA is TGTGCCAGCAGTGACTCAGCTATAGCGAGGCAAGAGACCCAGTACTTC. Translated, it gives CASSDSAIARQETQYF.

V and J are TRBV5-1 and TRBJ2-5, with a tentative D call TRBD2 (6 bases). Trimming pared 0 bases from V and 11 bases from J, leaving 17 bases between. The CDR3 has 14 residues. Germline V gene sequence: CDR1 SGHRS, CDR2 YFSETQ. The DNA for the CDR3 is TGCGCCAGCAGCTTGGCCCTCAAGGAGGGTGAGCAGTACTTC. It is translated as CASSLALKEGEQYF.

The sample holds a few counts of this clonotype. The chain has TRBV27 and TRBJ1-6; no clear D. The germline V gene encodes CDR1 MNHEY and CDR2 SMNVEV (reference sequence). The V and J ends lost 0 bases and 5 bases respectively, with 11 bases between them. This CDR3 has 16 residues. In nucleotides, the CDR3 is TGTGCCAGCAGTTTATCCCCCGGACCGAATAATTCACCCCTCCACTTT. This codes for CASSLSPGPNNSPLHF.

The chain's CDR3 is CSASAGSVLAKNIQYF. For the CDR3, the DNA is TGCAGTGCTAGCGCAGGGAGTGTACTAGCCAAAAACATTCAGTACTTC. The chain is built from TRBV20-1 and TRBJ2-4, with D tentatively TRBD1 or TRBD2 (5 bases each). V lost 3 bases, J lost 0 bases, and 15 bases lay in between. This CDR3 comprises 16 residues. Germline CDR1 is DFQATT and CDR2 is SNEGSKA (reference sequence).

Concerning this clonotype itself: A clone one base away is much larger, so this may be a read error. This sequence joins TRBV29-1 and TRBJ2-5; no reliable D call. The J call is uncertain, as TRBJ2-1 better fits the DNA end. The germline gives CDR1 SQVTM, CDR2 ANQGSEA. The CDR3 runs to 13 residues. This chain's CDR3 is CSVASRYQETQFF. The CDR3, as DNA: TGCAGCGTTGCTAGTCGCTACCAAGAGACCCAGTTCTTC.

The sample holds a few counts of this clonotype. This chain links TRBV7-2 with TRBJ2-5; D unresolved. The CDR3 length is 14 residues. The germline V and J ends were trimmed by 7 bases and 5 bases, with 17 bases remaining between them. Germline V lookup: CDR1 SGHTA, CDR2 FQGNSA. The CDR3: CASKLSPGVETQYF. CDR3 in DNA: TGTGCCAGCAAACTTTCCCCGGGCGTGGAGACCCAGTACTTC. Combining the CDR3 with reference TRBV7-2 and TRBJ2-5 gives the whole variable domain GAGVSQSPSNKVTEKGKDVELRCDPISGHTALYWYRQSLGQGLEFLIYFQGNSAPDKSGLPSDRFSAERTGGSVSTLTIQRTQQEDSAVYLCASKLSPGVETQYFGPGTRLLVL.

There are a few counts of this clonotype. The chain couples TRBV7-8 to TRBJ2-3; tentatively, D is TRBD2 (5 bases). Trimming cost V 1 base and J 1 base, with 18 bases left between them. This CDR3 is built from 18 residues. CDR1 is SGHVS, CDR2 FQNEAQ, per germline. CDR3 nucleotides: TGTGCCAGCAGCTTAGGACGGGGTTTGACCTCGGGCACAGATACGCAGTATTTT. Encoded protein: CASSLGRGLTSGTDTQYF.